Reported below is one T cell receptor beta chain. This record belongs to a study of cytomegalovirus exposure and HLA in healthy donors. The V gene end was trimmed by 4 bases and the J gene end by 3 bases; junction bases not matched to a gene: 8. This CDR3 has 15 amino acids. CDR1 is SGDLS and CDR2 is YYNGEE in the germline V gene. With 60 Vbeta and 13 Jbeta primers, the PCR was carried out. The table came from immunoSEQ multiplex PCR; TCRdb's copy has only in-frame clones and leaves some out. The table lists roughly 95,000 clones, over 60% of them singletons. The rearrangement links TRBV9 to TRBJ2-3, with 7 bases identical to TRBD2. This clonotype was obtained from a man younger than 40 in good health and CMV-seropositive. The specimen sequenced was PBMCs. The CDR3 protein is CASSPRLAKTDTQYF. CDR3 nucleotides: TGTGCCAGCAGCCCCCGACTAGCTAAAACAGATACGCAGTATTTT.